This T cell receptor (beta chain) is drawn from a study of CD8 T cells in Susac syndrome. The germline gives CDR1 MNHNY, CDR2 SVGAGI (reference sequence). The CDR3 runs 14 residues. V lost 2 bases and J 4 bases, leaving 11 bases between the germline ends. Sequencing of TCR beta was undertaken in CD8+ and CD4+ T cells derived from blood. An amount of RNA that ranged from roughly 0.5 to 1 ug was reverse transcribed with random hexamers. The CDR3 of TCR beta was amplified by immunoSEQ multiplex PCR across 54 Vbeta and 13 Jbeta. A single record per CDR3 protein comes from TCRdb applying MiXCR to the immunoSEQ multiplex PCR reads. Of roughly 200,000 distinct CDR3 sequences in the sample, just under 95% were seen once.

This clonotype was sampled from a human donor with Susac syndrome. This chain joins TRBV6-6 and TRBJ1-2; D is perhaps TRBD1 (6 bases). The source material was CD4+ T cells from PBMCs. The CDR3 DNA is TGTGCCAGCAGTTACCCCAGGGGTGGCTATGGCTACACCTTC. Translation: CASSYPRGGYGYTF.